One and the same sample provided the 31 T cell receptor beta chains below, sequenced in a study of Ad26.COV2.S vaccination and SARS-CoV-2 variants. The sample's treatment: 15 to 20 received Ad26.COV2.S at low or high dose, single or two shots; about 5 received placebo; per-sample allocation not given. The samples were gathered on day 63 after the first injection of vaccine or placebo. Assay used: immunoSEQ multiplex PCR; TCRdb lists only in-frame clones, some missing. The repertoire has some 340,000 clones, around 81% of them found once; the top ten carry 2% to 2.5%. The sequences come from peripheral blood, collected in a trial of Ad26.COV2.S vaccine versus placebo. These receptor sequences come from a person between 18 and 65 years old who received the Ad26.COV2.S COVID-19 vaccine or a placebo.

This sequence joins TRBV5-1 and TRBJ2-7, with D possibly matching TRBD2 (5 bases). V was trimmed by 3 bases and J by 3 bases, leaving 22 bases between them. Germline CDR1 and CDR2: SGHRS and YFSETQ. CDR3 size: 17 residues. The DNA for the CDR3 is TGCGCCAGCAGCTGGATTCCCTCGGGTGGAGGTGGCTACGAGCAGTACTTC. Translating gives CASSWIPSGGGGYEQYF.

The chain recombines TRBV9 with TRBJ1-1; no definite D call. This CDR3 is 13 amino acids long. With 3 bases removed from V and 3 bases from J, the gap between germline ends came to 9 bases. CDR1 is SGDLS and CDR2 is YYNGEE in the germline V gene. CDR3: CASSEGPDTEAFF. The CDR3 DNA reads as TGTGCCAGCAGCGAGGGTCCGGACACTGAAGCTTTCTTT.

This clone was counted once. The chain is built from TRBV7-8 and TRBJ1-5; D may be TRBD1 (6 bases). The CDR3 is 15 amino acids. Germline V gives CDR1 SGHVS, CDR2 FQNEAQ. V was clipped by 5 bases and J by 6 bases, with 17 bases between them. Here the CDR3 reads CASSPGAARGQPQHF. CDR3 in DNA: TGTGCCAGCAGCCCAGGGGCCGCCCGGGGTCAGCCCCAGCATTTT.

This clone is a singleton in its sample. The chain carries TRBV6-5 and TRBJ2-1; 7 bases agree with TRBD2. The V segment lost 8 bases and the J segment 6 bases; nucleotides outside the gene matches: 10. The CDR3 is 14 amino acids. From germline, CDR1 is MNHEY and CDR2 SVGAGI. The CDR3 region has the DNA TGTGCCAGCTCCCGGGGGGACGTGGGCAATGAGCAGTTCTTC. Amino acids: CASSRGDVGNEQFF.

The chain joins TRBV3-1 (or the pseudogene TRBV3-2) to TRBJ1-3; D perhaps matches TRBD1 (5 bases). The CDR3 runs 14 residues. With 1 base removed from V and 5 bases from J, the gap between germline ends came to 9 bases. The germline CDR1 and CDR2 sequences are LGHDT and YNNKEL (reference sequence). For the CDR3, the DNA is TGTGCCAGCAGCCAAGTGGGGGGGAGAAACACCATATATTTT. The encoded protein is CASSQVGGRNTIYF.

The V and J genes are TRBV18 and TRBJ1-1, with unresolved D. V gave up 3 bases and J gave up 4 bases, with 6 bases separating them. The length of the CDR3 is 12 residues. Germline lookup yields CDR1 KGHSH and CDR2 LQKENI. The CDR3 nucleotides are TGTGCCAGCTCACCGGGGAGCACTGAAGCTTTCTTT. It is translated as CASSPGSTEAFF.

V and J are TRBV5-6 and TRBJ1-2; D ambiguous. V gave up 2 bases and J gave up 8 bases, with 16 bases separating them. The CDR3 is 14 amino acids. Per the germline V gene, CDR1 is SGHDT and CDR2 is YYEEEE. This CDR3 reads CASSFLFGFRGYTF. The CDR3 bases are TGTGCCAGCAGCTTTCTTTTCGGATTCCGGGGCTACACCTTC. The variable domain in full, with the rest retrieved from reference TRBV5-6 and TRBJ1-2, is DAGVTQSPTHLIKTRGQQVTLRCSPKSGHDTVSWYQQALGQGPQFIFQYYEEEERQRGNFPDRFSGHQFPNYSSELNVNALLLGDSALYLCASSFLFGFRGYTFGSGTRLTVV.

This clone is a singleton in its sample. CDR3 sequence reads: CASSNSDGYEQYF. The CDR3 DNA sequence: TGTGCCAGCAGCAACAGTGACGGCTACGAGCAGTACTTC. The genes are TRBV28 and TRBJ2-7; no reliable D call. In germline, CDR1 is MDHEN, CDR2 SYDVKM. The CDR3 is made up of 13 amino acids. Trimming cost V 6 bases and J 3 bases, with 12 bases left between them.

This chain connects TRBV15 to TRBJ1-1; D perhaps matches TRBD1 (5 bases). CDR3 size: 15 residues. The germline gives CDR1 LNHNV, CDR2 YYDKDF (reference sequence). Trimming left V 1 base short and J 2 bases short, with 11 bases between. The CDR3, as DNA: TGTGCCACCAGCAGAGCAGGGAGGGGTAACACTGAAGCTTTCTTT. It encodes CATSRAGRGNTEAFF.

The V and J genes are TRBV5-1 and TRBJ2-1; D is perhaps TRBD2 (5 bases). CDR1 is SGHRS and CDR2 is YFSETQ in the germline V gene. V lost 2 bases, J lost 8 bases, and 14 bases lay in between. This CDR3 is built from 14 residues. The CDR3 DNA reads TGCGCCAGCAGCTTAGGCGGGCCCAGCCATGAGCAGTTCTTC. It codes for CASSLGGPSHEQFF.

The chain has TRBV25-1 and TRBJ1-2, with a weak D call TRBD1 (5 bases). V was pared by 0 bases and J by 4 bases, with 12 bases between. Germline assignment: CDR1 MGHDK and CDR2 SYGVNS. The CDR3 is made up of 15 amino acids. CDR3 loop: CASSEYTGQTYGYTF. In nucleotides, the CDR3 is TGTGCCAGCAGTGAATATACAGGCCAGACCTATGGCTACACCTTC.

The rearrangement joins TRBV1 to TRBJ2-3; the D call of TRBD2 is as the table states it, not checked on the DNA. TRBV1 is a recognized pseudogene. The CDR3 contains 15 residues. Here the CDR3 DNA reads TGCACCAGCAGCCAACCGGGGTTTAGCACAGATACGCAGTATTTT. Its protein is CTSSQPGFSTDTQYF.

CDR3 sequence: CASARDRDRPQHF. The CDR3 coding sequence is TGTGCCAGCGCCCGTGACAGGGATAGGCCCCAGCATTTT. The chain joins TRBV12-3 or TRBV12-4 to TRBJ1-5; 7 bases fit TRBD1. Trimming cost V 8 bases and J 9 bases; bases outside gene matches: 10. The CDR3 runs 13 residues.

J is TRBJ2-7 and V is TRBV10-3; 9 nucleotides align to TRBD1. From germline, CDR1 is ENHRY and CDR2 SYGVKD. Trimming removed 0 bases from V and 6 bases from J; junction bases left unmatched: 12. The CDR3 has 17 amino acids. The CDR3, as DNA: TGTGCCATCAGTGAGTCCGTTCCCGGGACAGGGAGAGGCGAGCAGTACTTC. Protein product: CAISESVPGTGRGEQYF.

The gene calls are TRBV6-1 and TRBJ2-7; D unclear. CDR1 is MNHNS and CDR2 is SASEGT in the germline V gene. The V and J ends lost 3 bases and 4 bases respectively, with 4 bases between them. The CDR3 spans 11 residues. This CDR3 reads CASSDLYEQYF. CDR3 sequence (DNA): TGTGCCAGCAGTGATTTGTACGAGCAGTACTTC.

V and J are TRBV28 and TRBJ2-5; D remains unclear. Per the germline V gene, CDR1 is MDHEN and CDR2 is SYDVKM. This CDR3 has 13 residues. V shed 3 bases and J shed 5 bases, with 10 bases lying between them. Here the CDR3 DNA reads TGTGCCAGCAGTTTTTGGGTAGGGGAGACCCAGTACTTC. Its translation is CASSFWVGETQYF.

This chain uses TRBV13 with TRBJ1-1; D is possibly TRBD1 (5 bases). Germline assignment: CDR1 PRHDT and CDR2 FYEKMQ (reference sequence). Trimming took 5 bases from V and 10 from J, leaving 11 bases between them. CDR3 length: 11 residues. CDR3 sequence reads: CASSRGQSAFF. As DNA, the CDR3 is TGTGCCAGCAGCCGCGGACAATCAGCTTTCTTT. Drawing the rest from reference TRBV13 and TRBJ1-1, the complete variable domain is AAGVIQSPRHLIKEKRETATLKCYPIPRHDTVYWYQQGPGQDPQFLISFYEKMQSDKGSIPDRFSAQQFSDYHSELNMSSLELGDSALYFCASSRGQSAFFGQGTRLTVV.

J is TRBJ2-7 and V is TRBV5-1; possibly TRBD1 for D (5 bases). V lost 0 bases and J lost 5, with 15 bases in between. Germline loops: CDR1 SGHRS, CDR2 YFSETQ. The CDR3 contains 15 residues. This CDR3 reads CASSLVQGTYHEQYF. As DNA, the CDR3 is TGCGCCAGCAGCTTGGTGCAGGGTACTTACCACGAGCAGTACTTC.

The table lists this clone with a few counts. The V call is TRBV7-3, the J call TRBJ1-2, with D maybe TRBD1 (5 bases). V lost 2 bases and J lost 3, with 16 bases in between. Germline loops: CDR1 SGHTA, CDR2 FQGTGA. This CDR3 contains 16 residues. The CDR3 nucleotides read TGTGCCAGCAGCTTACGATTATCCGGGACGGACTATGGCTACACCTTC. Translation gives CASSLRLSGTDYGYTF. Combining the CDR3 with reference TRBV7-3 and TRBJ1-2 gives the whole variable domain GAGVSQTPSNKVTEKGKYVELRCDPISGHTALYWYRQSLGQGPEFLIYFQGTGAADDSGLPNDRFFAVRPEGSVSTLKIQRTERGDSAVYLCASSLRLSGTDYGYTFGSGTRLTVV.

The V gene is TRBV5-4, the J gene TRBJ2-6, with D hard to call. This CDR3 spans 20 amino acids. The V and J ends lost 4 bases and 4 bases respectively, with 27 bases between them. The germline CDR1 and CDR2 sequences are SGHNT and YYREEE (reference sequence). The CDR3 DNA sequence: TGTGCCAGCAGCGGTCCGCCCCGGGCCTCCATAAACGGCGGGGCCAACGTCCTGACTTTC. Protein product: CASSGPPRASINGGANVLTF.

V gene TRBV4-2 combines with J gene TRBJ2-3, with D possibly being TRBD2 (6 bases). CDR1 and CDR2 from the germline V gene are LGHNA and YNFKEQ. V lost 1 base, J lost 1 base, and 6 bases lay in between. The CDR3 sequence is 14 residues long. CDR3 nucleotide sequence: TGTGCCAGCAGCCAAGGGGGGGGCACAGATACGCAGTATTTT. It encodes CASSQGGGTDTQYF.

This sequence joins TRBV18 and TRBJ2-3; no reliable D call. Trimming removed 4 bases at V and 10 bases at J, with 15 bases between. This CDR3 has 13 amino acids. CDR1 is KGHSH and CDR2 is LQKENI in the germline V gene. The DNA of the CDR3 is TGTGCCAGCTCACTGGACCAGCTTAGGGCGCAGTATTTT. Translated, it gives CASSLDQLRAQYF.

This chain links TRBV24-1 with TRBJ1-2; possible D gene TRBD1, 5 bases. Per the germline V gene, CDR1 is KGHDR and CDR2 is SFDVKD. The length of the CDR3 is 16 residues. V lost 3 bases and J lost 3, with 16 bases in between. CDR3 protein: CATSDMTALNYYGYTF. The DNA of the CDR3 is TGTGCCACCAGTGATATGACAGCCCTCAACTACTATGGCTACACCTTC.

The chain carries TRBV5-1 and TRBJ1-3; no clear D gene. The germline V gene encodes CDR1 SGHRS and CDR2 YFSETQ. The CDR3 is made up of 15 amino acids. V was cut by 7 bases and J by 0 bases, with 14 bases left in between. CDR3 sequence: CASSDPTYSGNTIYF. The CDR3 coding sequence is TGCGCCAGCTCTGACCCCACTTACTCTGGAAACACCATATATTTT. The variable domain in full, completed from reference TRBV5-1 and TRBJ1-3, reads KAGVTQTPRYLIKTRGQQVTLSCSPISGHRSVSWYQQTPGQGLQFLFEYFSETQRNKGNFPGRFSGRQFSNSRSEMNVSTLELGDSALYLCASSDPTYSGNTIYFGEGSWLTVV.

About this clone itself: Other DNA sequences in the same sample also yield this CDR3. The CDR3 DNA is TGTGCCAGCAAGGCACAGGGGCGAGAGACCCAGTACTTC. Its translation is CASKAQGRETQYF. V gene TRBV6-5 combines with J gene TRBJ2-5, with TRBD1 matching over 7 bases. The CDR3 contains 13 residues. J gave up 4 bases and V 7 bases, and 6 bases lay outside the gene matches. Germline CDR1 and CDR2: MNHEY and SVGAGI.

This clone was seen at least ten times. CDR3 nucleotide sequence: TGTGCCAGTAGGACAGGCGGAGGGATGAATCAGCCCCAGCATTTT. Its protein is CASRTGGGMNQPQHF. The chain carries TRBV19 and TRBJ1-5, with D maybe TRBD1 (6 bases). V shed 6 bases and J shed 4 bases, with 16 bases lying between them. The CDR3 has 15 amino acids. Germline V gene data show CDR1 as LNHDA and CDR2 as SQIVND (reference sequence).

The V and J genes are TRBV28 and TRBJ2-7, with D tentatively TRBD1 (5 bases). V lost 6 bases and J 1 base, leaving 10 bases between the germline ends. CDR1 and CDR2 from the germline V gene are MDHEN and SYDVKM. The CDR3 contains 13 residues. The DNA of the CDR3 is TGTGCCAGCAGGGGCAGGGTTTCCTACGAGCAGTACTTC. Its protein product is CASRGRVSYEQYF.

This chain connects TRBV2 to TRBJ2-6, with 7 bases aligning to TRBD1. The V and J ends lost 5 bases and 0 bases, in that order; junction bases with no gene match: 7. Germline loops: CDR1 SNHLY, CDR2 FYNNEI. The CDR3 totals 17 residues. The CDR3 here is CASSSRDSISGANVLTF. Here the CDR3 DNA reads TGTGCCAGCAGTTCCCGGGACAGCATCTCTGGGGCCAACGTCCTGACTTTC.

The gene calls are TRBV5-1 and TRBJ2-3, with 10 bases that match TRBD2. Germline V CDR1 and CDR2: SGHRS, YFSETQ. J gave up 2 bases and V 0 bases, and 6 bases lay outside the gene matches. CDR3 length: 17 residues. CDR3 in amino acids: CASSLVVAGGPTDTQYF. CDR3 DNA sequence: TGCGCCAGCAGCTTGGTGGTAGCGGGGGGACCCACAGATACGCAGTATTTT.

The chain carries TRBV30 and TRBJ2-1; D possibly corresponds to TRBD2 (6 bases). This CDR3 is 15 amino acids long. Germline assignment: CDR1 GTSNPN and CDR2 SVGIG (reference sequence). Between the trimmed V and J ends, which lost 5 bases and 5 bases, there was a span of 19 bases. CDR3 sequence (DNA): TGTGCCTGGGAAGTGGGACTGGTGACGAACAATGAGCAGTTCTTC. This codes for CAWEVGLVTNNEQFF.

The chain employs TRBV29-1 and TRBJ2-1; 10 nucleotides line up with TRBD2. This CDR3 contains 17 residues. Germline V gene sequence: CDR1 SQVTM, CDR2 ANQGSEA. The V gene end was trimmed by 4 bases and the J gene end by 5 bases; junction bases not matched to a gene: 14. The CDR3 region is CSVGPNLRTSGNNEQFF. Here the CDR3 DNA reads TGCAGCGTTGGTCCTAATCTTCGGACTAGCGGAAACAATGAGCAGTTCTTC.